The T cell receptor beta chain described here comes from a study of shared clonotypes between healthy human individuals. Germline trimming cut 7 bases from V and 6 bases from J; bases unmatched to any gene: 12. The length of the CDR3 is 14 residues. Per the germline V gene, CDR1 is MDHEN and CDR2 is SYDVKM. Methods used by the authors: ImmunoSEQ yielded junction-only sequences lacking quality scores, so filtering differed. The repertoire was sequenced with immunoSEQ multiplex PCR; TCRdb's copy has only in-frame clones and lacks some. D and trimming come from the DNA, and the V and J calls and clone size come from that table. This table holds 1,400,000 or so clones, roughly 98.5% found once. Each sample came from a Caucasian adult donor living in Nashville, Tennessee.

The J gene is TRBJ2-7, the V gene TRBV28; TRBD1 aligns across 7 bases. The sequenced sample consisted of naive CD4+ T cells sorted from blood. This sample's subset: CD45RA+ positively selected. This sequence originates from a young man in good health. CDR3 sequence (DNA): TGTGCCAGCACCACCCCTGACAGGGCGGGCGAGCAGTACTTC. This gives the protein CASTTPDRAGEQYF.